The TCR beta chain under discussion was sequenced for a study of T cells after yellow fever vaccination. In its sample, this clonotype was seen a few times. TCRdb called the 5' RACE reads again in MiXCR, with one record for every CDR3 protein. The sample contains 500,000 to 650,000 distinct CDR3 sequences, about 15% of which appear only once. Source: PBMCs, taken 4 to 5 days after the first yellow fever vaccination. The receptor was isolated from a man aged 18 to 35 who received the YFV17D yellow fever vaccine.

In DNA, the CDR3 is TGTGCCAGCAGTTACTCGAGAGGGGTAGAGACCCAGTACTTC. This encodes CASSYSRGVETQYF. V usage is TRBV6-5 and J usage is TRBJ2-5; D may be TRBD1 or TRBD2 (5 bases each). CDR1 is MNHEY, CDR2 SVGAGI, per germline. The length of the CDR3 is 14 residues. V lost 0 bases and J 4 bases, leaving 9 bases between the germline ends.